One and the same sample provided the 15 T cell receptor beta chains below, sequenced in a study of CD8+ T cells in alopecia areata. Extracted from the samples, RNA was reverse transcribed into cDNA to serve as the sequencing template. Here immunoSEQ multiplex PCR was the method, and the copy in TCRdb shows in-frame clones only, minus some. This table holds about 160,000 clones, over 45% found once. The sequenced material came from CD4+ T cells sorted from blood. The origin of the receptors is a human donor with alopecia areata.

Comment on this clone: Other DNA sequences in this specimen translate into the identical CDR3. V usage is TRBV30 and J usage is TRBJ2-7; no definite D call. The CDR3 length is 11 residues. Deletions cut 0 bases from V and 4 bases from J, with 4 bases between. Germline V gene data show CDR1 as GTSNPN and CDR2 as SVGIG (reference sequence). The chain's CDR3 is CAWSVGYEQYF. CDR3 in DNA: TGTGCCTGGAGTGTGGGGTACGAGCAGTACTTC. Combining the CDR3 with reference TRBV30 and TRBJ2-7 gives the whole variable domain SQTIHQWPATLVQPVGSPLSLECTVEGTSNPNLYWYRQAAGRGLQLLFYSVGIGQISSEVPQNLSASRPQDRQFILSSKKLLLSDSGFYLCAWSVGYEQYFGPGTRLTVT.

With respect to this clone: In the same sample, other DNA sequences code for this CDR3. The chain employs TRBV29-1 and TRBJ1-1; TRBD1 might be the D (6 bases). CDR3 length equals 13 residues. Trimming left V 5 bases short and J 0 bases short, with 10 bases between. Germline CDR1 is SQVTM and CDR2 is ANQGSEA. This CDR3 is CSVSGTLNTEAFF. The CDR3 nucleotides are TGCAGCGTTAGCGGGACATTGAACACTGAAGCTTTCTTT.

The chain combines TRBV5-1 with TRBJ2-3; D is unclear. Trimming stripped 3 bases from V and 3 bases from J, with 14 bases between. Germline-derived CDR1 and CDR2 are SGHRS and YFSETQ. This CDR3 spans 15 amino acids. CDR3 DNA: TGCGCCAGCAGCTCAGACCCGGTAGGGACAGATACGCAGTATTTT. Translation: CASSSDPVGTDTQYF.

This sequence joins TRBV29-1 and TRBJ1-2; a weak D match, TRBD1 (6 bases). The germline V gene encodes CDR1 SQVTM and CDR2 ANQGSEA. The CDR3 length is 13 residues. V lost 3 bases, J lost 6 bases, and 14 bases lay in between. The CDR3 reads CSVDWGNRDGYTF. CDR3 DNA: TGCAGCGTTGATTGGGGGAACAGGGATGGCTACACCTTC.

The V call is TRBV18, the J call TRBJ1-2; weak D call: TRBD1 (5 bases). The CDR3 extends over 15 amino acids. The germline V gene encodes CDR1 KGHSH and CDR2 LQKENI. The ends were cut back, 3 bases at V and 0 bases at J, with 11 bases in the middle. CDR3 DNA sequence: TGTGCCAGCTCACCGGGGGGTACCACTAACTATGGCTACACCTTC. It yields the protein CASSPGGTTNYGYTF.

This clone has only a few counts. V is TRBV7-3 and J is TRBJ2-3; TRBD1 is a possible D gene (6 bases). The CDR3 has 14 residues. Trimming stripped 5 bases from V and 2 bases from J, with 11 bases between. Germline V lookup: CDR1 SGHTA, CDR2 FQGTGA. In nucleotides, the CDR3 is TGTGCCAGCAGCGGGGCAGGGGTCACAGATACGCAGTATTTT. Translation: CASSGAGVTDTQYF.

The rearrangement joins TRBV29-1 to TRBJ2-7, with 9 bases fitting TRBD2. CDR1 is SQVTM, CDR2 ANQGSEA, per germline. The CDR3 is 13 amino acids. The CDR3 coding sequence is TGCACCGCGAGTAGCGGGAGTGGGTACGAGCAGTACTTC. As protein: CTASSGSGYEQYF.

The chain has TRBV5-1 and TRBJ2-1; D remains unclear. This CDR3 is built from 15 residues. Germline V gene data show CDR1 as SGHRS and CDR2 as YFSETQ. V was clipped by 1 base and J by 1 base, with 9 bases between them. The CDR3 DNA follows: TGCGCCAGCAGCTTGACGGCCGATTCCTACAATGAGCAGTTCTTC. Residues: CASSLTADSYNEQFF.

The chain carries TRBV29-1 and TRBJ2-4; D is perhaps TRBD2 (6 bases). The V end was cut by 2 bases, the J end by 1 base, with 21 bases between. The CDR3 spans 18 residues. Germline CDR1 and CDR2: SQVTM and ANQGSEA. CDR3 amino acids: CSVEWRAPSFAAKNIQYF. As DNA, the CDR3 is TGCAGCGTTGAATGGAGGGCCCCATCCTTTGCGGCCAAAAACATTCAGTACTTC.

This clone turned up a few times. The CDR3 loop is CSVDLGQGIADTQYF. The CDR3 nucleotides are TGCAGCGTCGACCTTGGACAGGGCATCGCAGATACGCAGTATTTT. The chain employs TRBV29-1 and TRBJ2-3; 8 bases agree with TRBD1. This CDR3 spans 15 amino acids. Per the germline V gene, CDR1 is SQVTM and CDR2 is ANQGSEA. V was pared by 6 bases and J by 4 bases, with 12 bases of the junction left unmatched.

V usage is TRBV2 and J usage is TRBJ2-5, with D maybe TRBD2 (6 bases). V gave up 7 bases and J gave up 4 bases, with 13 bases separating them. CDR1 is SNHLY, CDR2 FYNNEI, per germline. There are 13 residues in the CDR3. CDR3 sequence reads: CASTGLAAETQYF. DNA of the CDR3: TGTGCCAGCACGGGACTCGCGGCAGAGACCCAGTACTTC.

The genes are TRBV29-1 and TRBJ1-5; no clear D gene. The length of the CDR3 is 14 residues. The germline V and J ends were trimmed by 4 bases and 2 bases, with 12 bases remaining between them. Per germline, CDR1 SQVTM and CDR2 ANQGSEA. The CDR3 loop is CSVVGMGGNQPQHF. CDR3 DNA: TGCAGCGTTGTAGGCATGGGTGGCAATCAGCCCCAGCATTTT.

CDR3 sequence reads: CASSRVGRNEQFF. DNA for the CDR3: TGTGCCAGCAGTCGGGTGGGACGCAATGAGCAGTTCTTC. The rearrangement joins TRBV27 to TRBJ2-1; the D call may be TRBD1 or TRBD2 (5 bases each). Trimming stripped 5 bases from V and 6 bases from J, with 11 bases between. The germline V gene encodes CDR1 MNHEY and CDR2 SMNVEV (reference sequence). This CDR3 has 13 residues.

This sequence joins TRBV27 and TRBJ2-6, with D unclear. The CDR3 consists of 13 residues. Germline V gene data show CDR1 as MNHEY and CDR2 as SMNVEV (reference sequence). V gave up 6 bases and J gave up 0 bases, with 3 bases separating them. The CDR3: CASRISGANVLTF. Written as DNA, the CDR3 is TGTGCCAGCAGAATCTCTGGGGCCAACGTCCTGACTTTC.

The chain combines TRBV25-1 with TRBJ2-7; 10 bases fit TRBD1. V gave up 3 bases and J gave up 5 bases; unmatched junction bases: 4. The CDR3 covers 14 residues. Germline CDR1 reads MGHDK; CDR2 reads SYGVNS. The DNA for the CDR3 is TGTGCCAGCAGTGAGGGACAGGGGATCCACGAGCAGTACTTC. This translates into CASSEGQGIHEQYF.